Listed here are 6 T cell receptor beta chains from one sample, sequenced in a study of regulatory T cells in long-lasting Graves disease. Building the TCR beta libraries relied on iRepertoire HTBI primers, and CDR3 regions underwent Arm-PCR. MiXCR was run by TCRdb on the multiplex PCR reads, yielding one entry per CDR3 protein. The sample has under 450,000 distinct CDR3 sequences, approximately 25% seen once. The time point denotes: persistent/refractory GD, antithyroid drugs over 5 years with positive TRAb. PBMCs provided the RNA from which the TCR library was made. Sequenced material: peripheral blood mononuclear cells (PBMCs), taken when the disease was refractory, from a patient treated with antithyroid drugs. The receptors stem from a woman in her 40s with Graves disease.

This chain links TRBV12-3 or TRBV12-4 with TRBJ2-3, with 9 bases fitting TRBD2. CDR3 length: 16 amino acids. The V segment lost 5 bases and the J segment 0 bases; nucleotides outside the gene matches: 6. CDR3 sequence: CASSPTSGLSTDTQYF. CDR3 coding DNA: TGTGCCAGCAGTCCGACTAGCGGACTAAGCACAGATACGCAGTATTTT.

A word on this clonotype: One end of the junction varies from germline; a read error may be responsible. The chain combines TRBV9 with TRBJ1-1; a possible D gene is TRBD1 (5 bases). The CDR3 runs 13 residues. Germline values: CDR1 SGDLS, CDR2 YYNGEE. CDR3 region: CAGSGDRNTEAFF. CDR3 DNA sequence: TGTGCCGGCAGCGGAGACAGGAACACTGAAGCTTTCTTT.

Many counts were recorded for this clonotype. V and J are TRBV12-3 or TRBV12-4 and TRBJ1-5, with D possibly matching TRBD1 (5 bases). This CDR3 is 16 amino acids long. Trimming shortened V by 1 base and J by 5 bases, and 15 bases separated the two germline ends. The CDR3 DNA reads TGTGCCAGCAGTTTAGTGGACACTGCCCGGCATCAGCCCCAGCATTTT. This codes for CASSLVDTARHQPQHF.

This clonotype was recorded many times. V and J are TRBV27 and TRBJ1-2, with 7 bases lining up with TRBD1. The germline CDR1 and CDR2 sequences are MNHEY and SMNVEV (reference sequence). This CDR3 has 13 amino acids. With 6 bases clipped from V and 3 bases from J, the junction kept 4 bases outside the gene matches. The CDR3 loop is CASRRTGYYGYTF. CDR3 in DNA: TGTGCCAGCAGGCGGACAGGCTACTATGGCTACACCTTC.

This chain uses TRBV5-1 with TRBJ2-7; D is uncertain. This CDR3 contains 15 residues. The germline CDR1 and CDR2 sequences are SGHRS and YFSETQ. Trimming left V 0 bases short and J 2 bases short, with 12 bases between. CDR3 nucleotides: TGCGCCAGCAGCTTGGTAGGCGGTCTGACCTACGAGCAGTACTTC. This gives the protein CASSLVGGLTYEQYF. Complete variable domain (other parts from reference TRBV5-1 and TRBJ2-7): KAGVTQTPRYLIKTRGQQVTLSCSPISGHRSVSWYQQTPGQGLQFLFEYFSETQRNKGNFPGRFSGRQFSNSRSEMNVSTLELGDSALYLCASSLVGGLTYEQYFGPGTRLTVT.

V is TRBV12-3 or TRBV12-4 and J is TRBJ2-2; 7 bases are a match to TRBD2. V gave up 6 bases and J gave up 6 bases; unmatched junction bases: 7. The CDR3 runs to 14 residues. CDR3 nucleotides: TGTGCCAGCAGGCCCTGGGGAGGGTCCGGGGAGCTGTTTTTT. This gives the protein CASRPWGGSGELFF.